One and the same sample provided the 9 T cell receptor beta chains below, sequenced in a study of shared clonotypes between healthy human individuals. Sequenced by immunoSEQ multiplex PCR; TCRdb stores in-frame clones only, minus some. The sample includes roughly 2.6 million clones, 85% to 95% of them seen just once. What was sequenced was naive CD4+ T cells sorted from blood. Specified subset: CD45RA+ positively selected. The receptors originated from a man between 18 and 29 years old in good health.

The chain joins TRBV18 to TRBJ1-2; D perhaps matches TRBD1 (5 bases). The V and J ends lost 3 bases and 1 base respectively, with 21 bases between them. The CDR3 is 18 residues long. Germline values: CDR1 KGHSH, CDR2 LQKENI. DNA for the CDR3: TGTGCCAGCTCACCCCCGGTGTTTTTGGGGCGATATAACTATGGCTACACCTTC. It encodes CASSPPVFLGRYNYGYTF.

This clone was found once. The chain's CDR3 is CASKTVLGTTYEQYF. The DNA for the CDR3 is TGCGCCAGCAAGACCGTACTGGGTACAACCTACGAGCAGTACTTC. The chain joins TRBV5-1 to TRBJ2-7; D unresolved. Germline V gene sequence: CDR1 SGHRS, CDR2 YFSETQ. Trimming cost V 6 bases and J 2 bases, with 18 bases left between them. This CDR3 spans 15 amino acids.

The chain employs TRBV7-2 and TRBJ2-7; D is perhaps TRBD2 (5 bases). Germline V gene lookup returns CDR1 SGHTA and CDR2 FQGNSA. The CDR3 has 13 amino acids. Trimming cost V 5 bases and J 6 bases, with 14 bases left between them. The CDR3 DNA sequence: TGTGCCAGCAGCCCGGCCCCTAGCTCCGAGCAGTACTTC. Protein: CASSPAPSSEQYF. Filled out from reference TRBV7-2 and TRBJ2-7, the complete variable domain reads GAGVSQSPSNKVTEKGKDVELRCDPISGHTALYWYRQSLGQGLEFLIYFQGNSAPDKSGLPSDRFSAERTGGSVSTLTIQRTQQEDSAVYLCASSPAPSSEQYFGPGTRLTVT.

The V gene is TRBV4-1, the J gene TRBJ2-7, with D possibly matching TRBD1 (6 bases). The CDR3 runs 16 residues. From germline, CDR1 is MGHRA and CDR2 YSYEKL. Trimming removed 6 bases from V and 4 bases from J, with 22 bases in between. The CDR3 is CASSRTIQGTGYEQYF. CDR3 coding DNA: TGCGCCAGCAGTCGAACCATACAGGGTACAGGTTACGAGCAGTACTTC.

This sequence joins TRBV19 and TRBJ2-4, with 9 bases lining up with TRBD1. V lost 6 bases and J lost 7; bases outside the gene matches: 10. The CDR3 has 15 residues. From germline, CDR1 is LNHDA and CDR2 SQIVND (reference sequence). CDR3 coding DNA: TGTGCCAGTAGGGGGACGACAGGGGGATTCAACATTCAGTACTTC. Residues: CASRGTTGGFNIQYF.

Only one count was recorded for this clone. Other DNA sequences within the sample encode an identical CDR3. The J gene is TRBJ2-1, the V gene TRBV5-6; D remains ambiguous. This CDR3 is 11 amino acids long. CDR1 and CDR2 from the germline V gene are SGHDT and YYEEEE. Trimming cost V 1 base and J 8 bases, with 4 bases left between them. CDR3 coding DNA: TGTGCCAGCAGCTTGATGGATGAGCAGTTCTTC. Translating it yields CASSLMDEQFF.

The V call is TRBV9, the J call TRBJ2-7, with D possibly being TRBD2 (6 bases). Trimming stripped 0 bases from V and 2 bases from J, with 15 bases between. The CDR3 length is 16 residues. Germline V gives CDR1 SGDLS, CDR2 YYNGEE. The CDR3 protein is CASSVGPGEAPYEQYF. The CDR3 bases are TGTGCCAGCAGCGTAGGTCCGGGGGAGGCCCCCTACGAGCAGTACTTC.

The chain recombines TRBV6-6 with TRBJ2-2; no clear D gene. Trimming shortened V by 0 bases and J by 1 base, and 6 bases separated the two germline ends. The CDR3 has 15 amino acids. Germline CDR1 and CDR2: MNHNY and SVGAGI (reference sequence). CDR3 loop: CASSYSKRNTGELFF. Written as DNA, the CDR3 is TGTGCCAGCAGTTACTCGAAAAGGAACACCGGGGAGCTGTTTTTT.

This clone was seen more than once but under ten times. V usage is TRBV30 and J usage is TRBJ1-1; no reliable D call. Germline-derived CDR1 and CDR2 are GTSNPN and SVGIG (reference sequence). This CDR3 spans 13 amino acids. V dropped 4 bases and J dropped 7 bases, with 16 bases sitting between them. The CDR3 protein is CAWTPQQMGEAFF. CDR3 DNA sequence: TGTGCCTGGACCCCCCAGCAGATGGGTGAAGCTTTCTTT.